The sequence of this T cell receptor beta chain was determined in a study of shared clonotypes between healthy human individuals. Germline V gene data show CDR1 as MDHEN and CDR2 as SYDVKM. Trimming removed 6 bases from V and 2 bases from J, with 7 bases in between. The CDR3 extends over 12 amino acids. Only in-frame clones appear in the TCRdb table, and some are missing; sequencing was by immunoSEQ multiplex PCR. The table records a few million clones, roughly 90% of them present only once. This receptor was identified in a man between 18 and 35 years old in good health. Some clones in this sample may be carry-over from other donors' samples. The rearrangement links TRBV28 to TRBJ1-2; no definite D call. Sequenced sample: naive CD4+ T cells from PBMCs. The subset was: CD45RA+ positively selected. CDR3 sequence: CASREENYGYTF. The DNA for the CDR3 is TGTGCCAGCAGGGAGGAAAACTATGGCTACACCTTC.